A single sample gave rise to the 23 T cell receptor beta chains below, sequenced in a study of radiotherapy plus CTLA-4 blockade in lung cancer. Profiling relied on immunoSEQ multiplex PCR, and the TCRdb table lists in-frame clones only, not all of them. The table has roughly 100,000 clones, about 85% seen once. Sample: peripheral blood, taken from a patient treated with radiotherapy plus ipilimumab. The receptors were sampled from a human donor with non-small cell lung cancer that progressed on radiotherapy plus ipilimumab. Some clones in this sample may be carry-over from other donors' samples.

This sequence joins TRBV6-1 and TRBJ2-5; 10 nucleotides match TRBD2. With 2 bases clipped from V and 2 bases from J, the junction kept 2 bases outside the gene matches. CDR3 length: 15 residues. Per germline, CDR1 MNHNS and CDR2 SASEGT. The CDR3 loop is CASSEQAGGQETQYF. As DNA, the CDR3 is TGTGCCAGCAGTGAACAAGCGGGGGGGCAAGAGACCCAGTACTTC.

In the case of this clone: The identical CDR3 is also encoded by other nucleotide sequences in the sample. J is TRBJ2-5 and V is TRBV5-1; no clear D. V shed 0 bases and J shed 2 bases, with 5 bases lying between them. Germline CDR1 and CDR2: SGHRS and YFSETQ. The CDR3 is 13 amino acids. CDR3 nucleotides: TGCGCCAGCAGCTTGGGTAGTCAAGAGACCCAGTACTTC. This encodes CASSLGSQETQYF.

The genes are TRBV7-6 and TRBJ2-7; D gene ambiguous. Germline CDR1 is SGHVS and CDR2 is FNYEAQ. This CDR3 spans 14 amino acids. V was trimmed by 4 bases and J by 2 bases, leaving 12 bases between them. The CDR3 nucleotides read TGTGCCAGCAGCTCAAGCCTATACCCCTACGAGCAGTACTTC. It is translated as CASSSSLYPYEQYF.

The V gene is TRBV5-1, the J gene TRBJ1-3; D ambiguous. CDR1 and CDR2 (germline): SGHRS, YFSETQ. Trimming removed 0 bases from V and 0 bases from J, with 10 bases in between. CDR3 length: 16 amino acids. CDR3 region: CASSLEASLSGNTIYF. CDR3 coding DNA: TGCGCCAGCAGCTTGGAAGCCTCTCTCTCTGGAAACACCATATATTTT.

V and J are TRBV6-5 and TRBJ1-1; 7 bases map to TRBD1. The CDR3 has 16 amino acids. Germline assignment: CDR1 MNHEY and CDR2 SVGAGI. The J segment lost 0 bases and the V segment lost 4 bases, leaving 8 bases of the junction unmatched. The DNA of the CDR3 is TGTGCCAGCAGTTCAAATCCAGGGGGTGTGAACACTGAAGCTTTCTTT. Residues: CASSSNPGGVNTEAFF.

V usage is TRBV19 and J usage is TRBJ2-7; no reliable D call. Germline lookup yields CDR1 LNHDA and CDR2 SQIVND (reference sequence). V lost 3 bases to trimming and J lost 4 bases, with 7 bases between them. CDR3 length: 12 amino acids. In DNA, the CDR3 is TGTGCCAGTAGTATTCAGGAGTACGAGCAGTACTTC. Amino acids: CASSIQEYEQYF.

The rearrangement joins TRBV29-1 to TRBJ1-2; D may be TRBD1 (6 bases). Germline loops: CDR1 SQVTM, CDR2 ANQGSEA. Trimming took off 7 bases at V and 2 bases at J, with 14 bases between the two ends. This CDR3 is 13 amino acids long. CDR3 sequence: CSDEEQGNYGYTF. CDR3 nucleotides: TGCAGCGATGAGGAGCAGGGGAACTATGGCTACACCTTC.

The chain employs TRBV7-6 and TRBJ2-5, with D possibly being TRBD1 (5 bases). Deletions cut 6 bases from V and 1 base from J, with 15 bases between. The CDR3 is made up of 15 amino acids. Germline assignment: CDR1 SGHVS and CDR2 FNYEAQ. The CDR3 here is CASSSLLGLQETQYF. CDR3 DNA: TGTGCCAGCAGTTCCTTATTGGGGCTCCAAGAGACCCAGTACTTC.

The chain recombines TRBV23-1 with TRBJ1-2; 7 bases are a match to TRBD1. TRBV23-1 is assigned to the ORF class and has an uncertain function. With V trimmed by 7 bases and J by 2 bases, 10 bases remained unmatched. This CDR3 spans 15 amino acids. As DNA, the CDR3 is TGCGCCAGCAATCACCGGGACAGACAAAACTATGGCTACACCTTC. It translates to CASNHRDRQNYGYTF.

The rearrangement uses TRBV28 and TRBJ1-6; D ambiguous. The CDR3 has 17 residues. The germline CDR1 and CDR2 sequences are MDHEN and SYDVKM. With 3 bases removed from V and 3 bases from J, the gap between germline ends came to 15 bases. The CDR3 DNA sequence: TGTGCCAGCAGTTTTGTGTCCAACCCGCTCTATAATTCACCCCTCCACTTT. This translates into CASSFVSNPLYNSPLHF. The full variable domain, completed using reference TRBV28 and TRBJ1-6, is DVKVTQSSRYLVKRTGEKVFLECVQDMDHENMFWYRQDPGLGLRLIYFSYDVKMKEKGDIPEGYSVSREKKERFSLILESASTNQTSMYLCASSFVSNPLYNSPLHFGNGTRLTVT.

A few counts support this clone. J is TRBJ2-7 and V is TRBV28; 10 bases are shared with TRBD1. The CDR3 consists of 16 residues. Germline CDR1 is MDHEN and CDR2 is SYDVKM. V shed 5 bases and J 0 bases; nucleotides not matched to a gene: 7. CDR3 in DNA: TGTGCCAGCAGTGCCCCGCGGACAGGGGGCTCCTACGAGCAGTACTTC. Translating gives CASSAPRTGGSYEQYF.

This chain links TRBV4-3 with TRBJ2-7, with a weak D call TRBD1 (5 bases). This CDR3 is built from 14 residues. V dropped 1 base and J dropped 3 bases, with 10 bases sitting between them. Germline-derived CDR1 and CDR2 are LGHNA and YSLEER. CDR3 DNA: TGCGCCAGCAGCCAAGCTGGGGCAGACTACGAGCAGTACTTC. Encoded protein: CASSQAGADYEQYF.

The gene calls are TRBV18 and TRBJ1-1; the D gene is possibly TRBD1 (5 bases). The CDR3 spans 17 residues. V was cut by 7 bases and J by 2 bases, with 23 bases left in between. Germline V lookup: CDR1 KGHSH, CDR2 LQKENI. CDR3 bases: TGTGCCAGCTTGAACCACCAAATGGTCGACAGTAACACTGAAGCTTTCTTT. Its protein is CASLNHQMVDSNTEAFF.

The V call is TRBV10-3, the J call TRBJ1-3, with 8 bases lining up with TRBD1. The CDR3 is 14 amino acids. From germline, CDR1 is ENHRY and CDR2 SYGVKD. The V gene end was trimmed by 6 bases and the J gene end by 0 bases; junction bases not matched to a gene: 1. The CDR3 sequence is CAIRGQASGNTIYF. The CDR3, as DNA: TGTGCCATCAGGGGACAGGCCTCTGGAAACACCATATATTTT.

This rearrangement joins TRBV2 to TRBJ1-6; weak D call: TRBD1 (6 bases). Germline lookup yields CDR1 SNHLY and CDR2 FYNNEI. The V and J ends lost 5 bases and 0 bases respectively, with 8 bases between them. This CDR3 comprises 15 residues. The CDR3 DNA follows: TGTGCCAGCAGTAGGGGGGTCTCCTATAATTCACCCCTCCACTTT. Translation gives CASSRGVSYNSPLHF.

For the CDR3, the DNA is TGTGCCAGCAGTTTGACGGTTGGCTTGGAGACCCAGTACTTC. Protein product: CASSLTVGLETQYF. The rearrangement uses TRBV27 and TRBJ2-5; D call uncertain. CDR3 length: 14 residues. Germline V CDR1 and CDR2: MNHEY, SMNVEV (reference sequence). The V and J ends lost 3 bases and 5 bases respectively, with 13 bases between them.

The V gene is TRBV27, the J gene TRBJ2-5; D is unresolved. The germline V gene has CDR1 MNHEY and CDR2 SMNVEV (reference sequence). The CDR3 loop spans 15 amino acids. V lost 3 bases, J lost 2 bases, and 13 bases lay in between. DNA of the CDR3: TGTGCCAGCAGTTTTATCGGAAGAAATCAAGAGACCCAGTACTTC. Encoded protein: CASSFIGRNQETQYF.

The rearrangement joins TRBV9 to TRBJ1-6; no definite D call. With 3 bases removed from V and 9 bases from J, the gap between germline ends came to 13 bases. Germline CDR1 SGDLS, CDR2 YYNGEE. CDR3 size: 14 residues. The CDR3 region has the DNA TGTGCCAGCAGCGCGTCTGGGATGGTTTCACCCCTCCACTTT. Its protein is CASSASGMVSPLHF.

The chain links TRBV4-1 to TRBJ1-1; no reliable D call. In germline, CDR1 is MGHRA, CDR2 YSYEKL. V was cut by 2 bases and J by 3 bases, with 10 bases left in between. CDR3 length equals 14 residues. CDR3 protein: CASSQLTLDTEAFF. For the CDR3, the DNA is TGCGCCAGCAGCCAACTTACACTGGACACTGAAGCTTTCTTT.

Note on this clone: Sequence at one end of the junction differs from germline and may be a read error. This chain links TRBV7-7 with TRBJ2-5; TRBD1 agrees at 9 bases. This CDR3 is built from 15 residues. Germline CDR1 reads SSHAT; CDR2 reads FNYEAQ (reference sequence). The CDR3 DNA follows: TGTGCTAGCAGCTCGACAGGGGGGGACCAAGAGACCCAGTACTTC. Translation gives CASSSTGGDQETQYF.

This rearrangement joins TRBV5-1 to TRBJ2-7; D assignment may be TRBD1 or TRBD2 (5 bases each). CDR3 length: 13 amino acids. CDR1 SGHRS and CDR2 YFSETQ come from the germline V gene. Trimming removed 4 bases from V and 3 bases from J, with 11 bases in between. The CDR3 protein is CASSGTAVYEQYF. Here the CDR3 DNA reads TGCGCCAGCAGCGGGACGGCGGTCTACGAGCAGTACTTC.

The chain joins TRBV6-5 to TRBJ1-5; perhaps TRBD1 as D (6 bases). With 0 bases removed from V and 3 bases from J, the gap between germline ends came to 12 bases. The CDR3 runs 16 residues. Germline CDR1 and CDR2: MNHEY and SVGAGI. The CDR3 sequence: CASSYSGGGNNQPQHF. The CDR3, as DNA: TGTGCCAGCAGTTACTCCGGAGGGGGAAACAATCAGCCCCAGCATTTT.

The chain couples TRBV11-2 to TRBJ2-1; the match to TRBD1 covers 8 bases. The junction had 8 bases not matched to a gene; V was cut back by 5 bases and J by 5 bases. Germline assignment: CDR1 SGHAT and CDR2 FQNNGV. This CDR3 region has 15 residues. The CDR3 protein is CASSLDRVGHNEQFF. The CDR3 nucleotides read TGTGCCAGCAGCCTGGACAGGGTCGGGCACAATGAGCAGTTCTTC.